This TCR gamma chain was observed in a study of γδ T cells in repeated Plasmodium falciparum infection. Remarks on this clone: The TCRdb protein, from a much larger clone, departs from this DNA's translation at residue 3, likely by read error; the protein shown derives from the DNA.

From germline, CDR1 is EGSNGY and CDR2 YDSYNSKV. This CDR3 has 14 amino acids. TCRdb reran clone calling via CATT on the multiplex PCR reads. In the table there are tens of thousands of gamma-chain clones, 2.5% to 3.5% of which are singletons. Vgamma9/Vdelta2+ and Vdelta2-negative gammadelta T cells were flow-sorted from PBMC for bulk sequencing. Material: gamma-delta T cells from blood. The clonotype was recovered from a pool of human donors (malaria-infected and uninfected, not separated). This chain joins TRGV2 and TRGJ1 or TRGJ2. TCRdb records no J gene; here it was assigned by comparing the DNA to germline. The CDR3 DNA sequence: TGTGCCGCCTGGGACGGGGTATCCTATTATAAGAAACTCTTT. It codes for CAAWDGVSYYKKLF.